This T cell receptor (beta chain) was found in a study of vaccination and CD4 T cells after COVID-19. The wider study: Every culture used as a control got a CEFX pool, an HIV-1 Nef pool, or no peptide.

Remarks on this clonotype: Its specificity is unknown.

Cultured CD4+ T cell DNA underwent sequencing with the Oncomine TCR Beta short-read assay. MiXCR was run by TCRdb on the PCR reads, yielding one entry per CDR3 protein. The repertoire consists of over 9,000 distinct CDR3 sequences, with around three fifths occurring once and the leading ten covering approximately 26%. Sample treatment: roughly nine-day PBMC culture with coronavirus spike peptide pools or control peptides (ViraFEST assay). Following expansion of antigen-specific T cells with peptide pools, ViraFEST then sequenced TCRs. Study-level results: A nonsignificant rise from roughly 21 to 40 was seen in the median number of SARS-CoV-2-reactive clonotypes.

The sequence was obtained from a human donor who had recovered from COVID-19. Sequenced input: CD4+ T cells from blood, cultured in vitro.

CDR3 in DNA: TGCAGTGCTAGAGTGGGGACTAGCGGGGGAGCCGGGGAGCTGTTTTTT. As protein: CSARVGTSGGAGELFF. This sequence joins TRBV20-1 and TRBJ2-2; TRBD2 matches at 14 bases. The trim removed 1 base at V and 6 bases at J, leaving 4 bases unmatched. This CDR3 has 16 amino acids. Germline V CDR1 and CDR2: DFQATT, SNEGSKA (reference sequence).